Here is one T cell receptor (beta chain) with its context. Its specificity is unknown. This CDR3 is built from 19 residues. Trimming removed 3 bases from V and 1 base from J, with 19 bases in between. In germline, CDR1 is LNHNV, CDR2 YYDKDF (reference sequence). Tumor samples were taken before definitive surgery or chemotherapy. The sample belongs to a study of high-grade serous ovarian cancer treatment subgroups. About the research overall: Mean per sample: about 14,000 reads, thousands of unique TCR beta rearrangements.

Libraries were prepared by immunoSEQ multiplex PCR; TCRdb keeps only in-frame clonotypes and omits some of them. The sample gives roughly 2,100 clones, under 80% of which show up once; roughly 19% is in the top ten. General observations from the study: Repertoire similarity ranged roughly 0.1 to 0.79 between tumors of one patient. Only CDR3 was analyzed; CDR1 and CDR2 were not. Spatial context was lost because tumors were sequenced in bulk.

The V and J genes are TRBV15 and TRBJ2-6, with a possible D match to TRBD1 (6 bases). The receptor comes from a human donor with high-grade serous ovarian cancer. The sample taken for sequencing was tumor tissue. The CDR3 sequence is CATSRTDRSHSSGANVLTF. CDR3 DNA sequence: TGTGCCACCAGCAGGACCGACAGGTCCCATTCTTCTGGGGCCAACGTCCTGACTTTC. The entire variable domain, with the rest obtained from reference TRBV15 and TRBJ2-6, is as follows: DAMVIQNPRYQVTQFGKPVTLSCSQTLNHNVMYWYQQKSSQAPKLLFHYYDKDFNNEADTPDNFQSRRPNTSFCFLDIRSPGLGDTAMYLCATSRTDRSHSSGANVLTFGAGSRLTVL.